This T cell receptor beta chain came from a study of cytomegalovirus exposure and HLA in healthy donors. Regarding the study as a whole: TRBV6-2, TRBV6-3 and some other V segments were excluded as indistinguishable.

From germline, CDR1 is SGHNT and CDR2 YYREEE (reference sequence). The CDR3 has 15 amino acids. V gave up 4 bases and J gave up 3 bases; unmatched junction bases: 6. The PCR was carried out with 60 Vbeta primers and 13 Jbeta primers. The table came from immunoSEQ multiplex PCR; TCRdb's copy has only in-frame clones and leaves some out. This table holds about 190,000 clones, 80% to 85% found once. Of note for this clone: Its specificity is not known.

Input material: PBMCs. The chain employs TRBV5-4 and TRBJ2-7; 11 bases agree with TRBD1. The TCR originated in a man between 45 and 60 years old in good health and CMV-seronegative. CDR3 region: CASSRRGQGGYEQYF. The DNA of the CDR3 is TGTGCCAGCAGCCGGCGGGGACAGGGGGGCTACGAGCAGTACTTC.